Following are 16 T cell receptor beta chains from one sample sequenced in a study of high-grade serous ovarian cancer treatment subgroups. Tumor tissue was taken before any definitive surgery or chemotherapy was given. Sequencing used immunoSEQ multiplex PCR; TCRdb keeps in-frame clones, though not all of them. This sample has around 9,600 clones, with 75% to 90% found just once. The sequenced sample consisted of tumor tissue. The receptors shown here come from a human donor with high-grade serous ovarian cancer.

This clone appeared a few times. The V gene is TRBV28, the J gene TRBJ1-5; a possible D gene is TRBD1 (6 bases). The CDR3 runs to 15 residues. With 8 bases removed from V and 5 bases from J, the gap between germline ends came to 19 bases. Germline CDR1 reads MDHEN; CDR2 reads SYDVKM. In nucleotides, the CDR3 is TGTGCCAGCGTTGGCGCTACAGGGTCAGATCAGCCCCAGCATTTT. Translation: CASVGATGSDQPQHF.

A single count supports this clone. The gene calls are TRBV19 and TRBJ2-7; 7 bases match TRBD1. The length of the CDR3 is 14 residues. CDR1 and CDR2 from the germline V gene are LNHDA and SQIVND (reference sequence). Losses at the gene ends were 4 bases for V and 2 bases for J; bases not matched to a gene: 5. CDR3 bases: TGTGCCAGTAGTACCACCGGGACAGCCTACGAGCAGTACTTC. This codes for CASSTTGTAYEQYF.

The chain links TRBV11-2 to TRBJ2-2, with D unclear. V was shortened by 3 bases and J by 6 bases, with 8 bases between the two germline ends. Germline loops: CDR1 SGHAT, CDR2 FQNNGV. The CDR3 runs 13 residues. The CDR3 here is CASSLVWAGELFF. CDR3 coding DNA: TGTGCCAGCAGCTTGGTCTGGGCCGGGGAGCTGTTTTTT.

Of note for this clone: One end of the junction fails to match germline, which may point to a read error. This sequence joins TRBV7-7 and TRBJ2-5; D not resolved. The CDR3 is 13 residues long. CDR1 is SSHAT and CDR2 is FNYEAQ in the germline V gene (reference sequence). In DNA, the CDR3 is TGTGCTAGCAGCCCGCGGCCAGGCGAGACCCAGTACTTC. Amino acids: CASSPRPGETQYF.

The rearrangement uses TRBV7-2 and TRBJ2-7; D perhaps matches TRBD2 (7 bases). The CDR3 extends over 15 amino acids. V lost 0 bases and J 3 bases, leaving 12 bases between the germline ends. Germline V gives CDR1 SGHTA, CDR2 FQGNSA. CDR3 sequence reads: CASSLAGGPSYEQYF. As DNA, the CDR3 is TGTGCCAGCAGCTTAGCGGGGGGGCCGAGCTACGAGCAGTACTTC.

V usage is TRBV5-1 and J usage is TRBJ2-6; D unresolved. CDR1 SGHRS and CDR2 YFSETQ come from the germline V gene. The CDR3 spans 13 residues. Trimming pared 5 bases from V and 4 bases from J, leaving 7 bases between. The CDR3 protein is CASSPQGANVLTF. CDR3 in DNA: TGCGCCAGCAGTCCCCAGGGGGCCAACGTCCTGACTTTC.

This clone was recorded a few times. The chain is built from TRBV30 and TRBJ1-1; 10 bases map to TRBD1. The CDR3 has 17 amino acids. V shed 3 bases, J shed 2 bases, and the junction held 12 bases outside the gene matches. Per germline, CDR1 GTSNPN and CDR2 SVGIG (reference sequence). CDR3 in DNA: TGTGCCTGGAGCGCACCGGGACAGGGGATTTTAAACACTGAAGCTTTCTTT. Residues: CAWSAPGQGILNTEAFF.

The genes are TRBV27 and TRBJ2-1; 7 bases agree with TRBD1. The germline V gene has CDR1 MNHEY and CDR2 SMNVEV (reference sequence). The V and J ends lost 4 bases and 5 bases, in that order; junction bases with no gene match: 11. The CDR3 has 16 residues. The CDR3 spells CASSWLRTGRHNEQFF. CDR3 nucleotides: TGTGCCAGCAGTTGGTTGAGGACAGGTAGACACAATGAGCAGTTCTTC.

The chain is built from TRBV27 and TRBJ2-3, with unresolved D. The CDR3 totals 15 residues. Trimming stripped 7 bases from V and 6 bases from J, with 20 bases between. Germline V gene data show CDR1 as MNHEY and CDR2 as SMNVEV (reference sequence). The CDR3 sequence: CASTPTVGSHDTQYF. For the CDR3, the DNA is TGTGCCAGCACCCCGACCGTAGGTAGCCACGATACGCAGTATTTT.

The chain uses TRBV4-2 and TRBJ2-3; D is unclear. The CDR3 has 16 residues. Germline CDR1 LGHNA, CDR2 YNFKEQ. Trimming removed 2 bases at V and 2 bases at J, with 14 bases between. The CDR3 DNA reads as TGTGCCAGCAGCCAACACCCGGGTCTAAACACAGATACGCAGTATTTT. Residues: CASSQHPGLNTDTQYF.

This clone was seen just once. The chain is built from TRBV2 and TRBJ1-1; 8 positions match TRBD1. With 6 bases clipped from V and 2 bases from J, the junction kept 8 bases outside the gene matches. CDR1 SNHLY and CDR2 FYNNEI come from the germline V gene. The CDR3 loop spans 15 amino acids. This CDR3 reads CASSTMDRENTEAFF. In DNA form, the CDR3 reads TGTGCCAGCAGCACTATGGACAGGGAAAACACTGAAGCTTTCTTT.

This sequence joins TRBV30 and TRBJ1-3, with no clear D. Looked up from germline, CDR1 is GTSNPN and CDR2 is SVGIG (reference sequence). The V gene lost 3 bases and the J gene lost 3 bases, with 9 bases spanning the gap. This CDR3 is built from 13 residues. The CDR3 DNA reads as TGTGCCTGGAGCTCGGGGTATGGAAACACCATATATTTT. As protein: CAWSSGYGNTIYF.

In its sample, this clone was seen once. The chain links TRBV2 to TRBJ1-1; D gene unclear. Trimming removed 0 bases from V and 0 bases from J, with 8 bases in between. Germline lookup yields CDR1 SNHLY and CDR2 FYNNEI. The CDR3 has 15 amino acids. CDR3 sequence reads: CASSEALGMNTEAFF. As DNA, the CDR3 is TGTGCCAGCAGTGAAGCTCTGGGGATGAACACTGAAGCTTTCTTT.

This clone was seen once. The rearrangement links TRBV12-2 to TRBJ1-6. TRBV12-2 is a pseudogene segment. The CDR3 runs 16 residues. CDR3 in amino acids: CASRFHRGPGDSPLHF. The CDR3 coding sequence is TGTGCAAGTCGCTTCCATCGGGGTCCCGGGGATTCACCCCTCCACTTT.

This clone was counted only a few times. The J gene is TRBJ1-1, the V gene TRBV2; the D gene is possibly TRBD1 (5 bases). The CDR3 consists of 13 residues. Germline-derived CDR1 and CDR2 are SNHLY and FYNNEI. With 6 bases removed from V and 3 bases from J, the gap between germline ends came to 11 bases. The CDR3 DNA reads TGTGCCAGCAGCCCTAGAGGGGACACTGAAGCTTTCTTT. This sequence encodes CASSPRGDTEAFF.

The chain links TRBV28 to TRBJ2-7; 15 bases align to TRBD2. The germline V gene has CDR1 MDHEN and CDR2 SYDVKM. This CDR3 spans 16 amino acids. V was pared by 0 bases and J by 4 bases, with 1 base of the junction left unmatched. DNA for the CDR3: TGTGCCAGCAGTTTATGGGGACTAGCGGGAGGATACGAGCAGTACTTC. It is translated as CASSLWGLAGGYEQYF.